The 25 T cell receptor beta chains given below trace back to one sample, sequenced in a study of T cells in Graves' hyperthyroidism and ophthalmopathy. Amplified regions were TCR beta CDR3 sequences from RNA transcripts. The TCR CDR3 was amplified in a first-round RT-PCR using the HTBI primer set. TCRdb re-called the multiplex PCR reads with MiXCR, one entry per CDR3 protein. The sample lists under 40,000 distinct CDR3 sequences; approximately 52% were seen once. Sequencing was done on a sample of blood. Receptors were obtained from a man aged 40-55 years with Graves' ophthalmopathy.

This chain connects TRBV5-1 to TRBJ2-3; the match to TRBD2 covers 7 bases. CDR3 length: 15 residues. The J segment lost 0 bases and the V segment lost 4 bases, leaving 5 bases of the junction unmatched. Per germline, CDR1 SGHRS and CDR2 YFSETQ. Here the CDR3 DNA reads TGCGCCAGCAGCCGAAGCGGGGCTAGCACAGATACGCAGTATTTT. Translation gives CASSRSGASTDTQYF.

The V and J genes are TRBV6-1 and TRBJ2-2; D remains ambiguous. V gave up 3 bases and J gave up 8 bases, with 13 bases separating them. The CDR3 extends over 14 amino acids. The germline gives CDR1 MNHNS, CDR2 SASEGT. The CDR3 DNA follows: TGTGCCAGCAGTGAGACGAAGGAGACAGGGGAGCTGTTTTTT. Amino acid sequence: CASSETKETGELFF.

The rearrangement links TRBV7-3 to TRBJ2-5, with 9 positions matching TRBD2. The J segment lost 2 bases and the V segment lost 5 bases, leaving 6 bases of the junction unmatched. The CDR3 extends over 15 amino acids. The germline V gene has CDR1 SGHTA and CDR2 FQGTGA. The CDR3 loop is CASSAFSGSQETQYF. The CDR3 DNA reads as TGTGCCAGCAGCGCCTTTAGCGGGAGTCAAGAGACCCAGTACTTC.

Regarding this clonotype: As the CDR3 is not closed by the conserved phenylalanine or tryptophan, this likely results from a read error. No DNA is shown, since the ends of the CDR3 on it are uncertain; the CDR3 is the one TCRdb lists. The chain employs TRBV11-1 and TRBJ2-1. Germline CDR1 is SGHAT and CDR2 is FQDESV (reference sequence). The CDR3 length equals 8 residues, ends included. Here the CDR3 reads CASSLALV.

In this sample, this clonotype turned up many times. This rearrangement joins TRBV11-2 to TRBJ2-5; TRBD2 agrees at 8 bases. Losses at the gene ends were 0 bases for V and 5 bases for J; bases not matched to a gene: 5. The CDR3 sequence is 15 residues long. The germline V gene encodes CDR1 SGHAT and CDR2 FQNNGV. The CDR3 is CASSLEVAGWETQYF. The CDR3, as DNA: TGTGCCAGCAGCTTAGAAGTAGCGGGGTGGGAGACCCAGTACTTC.

The table lists this clonotype with a count of one. The chain couples TRBV5-1 to TRBJ1-2, with TRBD1 as a possible D gene (6 bases). This CDR3 is 14 amino acids long. V dropped 2 bases and J dropped 6 bases, with 14 bases sitting between them. The germline V gene has CDR1 SGHRS and CDR2 YFSETQ. CDR3 in amino acids: CASSFPSGDNGYTF. The CDR3 nucleotides read TGCGCCAGCAGCTTCCCTAGCGGGGACAATGGCTACACCTTC.

There are many counts of this clonotype. This chain links TRBV20-1 with TRBJ1-3; no clear D gene. The germline V gene has CDR1 DFQATT and CDR2 SNEGSKA (reference sequence). V lost 2 bases, J lost 1 base, and 6 bases lay in between. CDR3 length: 13 amino acids. The CDR3 nucleotides read TGCAGTGCTAGAACGGGATCTGGAAACACCATATATTTT. This translates into CSARTGSGNTIYF.

This clonotype is a singleton in its sample. V gene TRBV2 combines with J gene TRBJ2-3; D tentatively reads TRBD1 or TRBD2 (5 bases each). Germline CDR1 SNHLY, CDR2 FYNNEI. Trimming shortened V by 2 bases and J by 3 bases, and 15 bases separated the two germline ends. The CDR3 has 16 residues. CDR3 sequence (DNA): TGTGCCAGCAGTGAACGGGATAGGGGCGGGACAGATACGCAGTATTTT. Amino acid sequence: CASSERDRGGTDTQYF.

The chain carries TRBV20-1 and TRBJ2-5, with TRBD2 matching 7 bases. The CDR3 loop spans 16 amino acids. V trimming: 6 bases; J trimming: 3 bases; junction bases outside the gene matches: 16. The germline V gene encodes CDR1 DFQATT and CDR2 SNEGSKA (reference sequence). The CDR3 nucleotides read TGCAGTGCCACCAGGCGTGGGAGGGCCGCCAAAGAGACCCAGTACTTC. Translating it yields CSATRRGRAAKETQYF.

This clonotype is labeled medium-sized (0.01 to 0.1%). V gene TRBV29-1 combines with J gene TRBJ1-3; 8 nucleotides match TRBD1. In germline, CDR1 is SQVTM, CDR2 ANQGSEA. The CDR3 length is 12 residues. The V and J ends lost 5 bases and 4 bases, in that order; junction bases with no gene match: 1. CDR3 sequence: CSVRTGGNTIYF. For the CDR3, the DNA is TGCAGCGTTAGGACAGGGGGAAACACCATATATTTT.

This clonotype was detected only once. The chain links TRBV7-3 to TRBJ1-5; D unresolved. From germline, CDR1 is SGHTA and CDR2 FQGTGA. The CDR3 covers 15 residues. V was clipped by 2 bases and J by 14 bases, with 22 bases between them. The CDR3 reads CASSLGRASGNNEHF. The CDR3 DNA follows: TGTGCCAGCAGCTTAGGGCGGGCTAGCGGCAACAATGAGCATTTT.

This clonotype has a count of ten or more. A read error is possible here, since a much larger clone lies one base away. This chain connects TRBV7-2 to TRBJ2-3; TRBD1 or TRBD2 may be the D gene (6 bases each). The V gene's germline CDR1 is SGHTA and CDR2 FQGNSA. The CDR3 contains 18 residues. V gave up 5 bases and J gave up 4 bases, with 25 bases separating them. CDR3 residues: CASSTPTRGVSGADTQYF. The CDR3 nucleotides are TGTGCCAGCAGCACACCGACAAGGGGGGTTAGTGGCGCAGATACGCAGTATTTT.

The rearrangement links TRBV28 to TRBJ2-4, with TRBD2 matching 8 bases. The germline V gene encodes CDR1 MDHEN and CDR2 SYDVKM. The CDR3 totals 17 residues. V lost 10 bases to trimming and J lost 1 base; unmatched junction nucleotides: 15. CDR3 in amino acids: CATIPGGVTRAKNIQYF. In DNA form, the CDR3 reads TGTGCCACCATTCCGGGGGGGGTGACCCGCGCCAAAAACATTCAGTACTTC. The full variable domain, rest sourced from reference TRBV28 and TRBJ2-4, is DVKVTQSSRYLVKRTGEKVFLECVQDMDHENMFWYRQDPGLGLRLIYFSYDVKMKEKGDIPEGYSVSREKKERFSLILESASTNQTSMYLCATIPGGVTRAKNIQYFGAGTRLSVL.

This clonotype was detected ten times or more. This chain uses TRBV19 with TRBJ2-2; weak D call: TRBD2 (5 bases). The germline V gene encodes CDR1 LNHDA and CDR2 SQIVND (reference sequence). The CDR3 is made up of 14 amino acids. The V and J ends lost 3 bases and 0 bases respectively, with 5 bases between them. The CDR3 DNA reads as TGTGCCAGTAGTATGAGGGCGAACACCGGGGAGCTGTTTTTT. This sequence encodes CASSMRANTGELFF.

V gene TRBV11-2 combines with J gene TRBJ1-6, with TRBD1 matching over 10 bases. The germline V gene encodes CDR1 SGHAT and CDR2 FQNNGV. J lost 9 bases, V lost 4 bases, and 6 bases had no gene match. The CDR3 loop spans 15 amino acids. The CDR3: CASSSLDRGASPLHF. The CDR3 DNA follows: TGTGCCAGCAGCTCGTTGGACAGGGGGGCTTCACCCCTCCACTTT.

This clonotype occurred many times. The J gene is TRBJ2-1, the V gene TRBV12-3 or TRBV12-4; D is possibly TRBD2 (5 bases). The CDR3 is 17 residues long. Trimming stripped 2 bases from V and 4 bases from J, with 18 bases between. CDR3 sequence reads: CASSLSYVGALYNEQFF. The CDR3 DNA reads as TGTGCCAGCAGTTTATCCTACGTGGGAGCCCTATACAATGAGCAGTTCTTC.

The chain couples TRBV7-6 to TRBJ2-3; D may be TRBD1 (6 bases). The V gene's germline CDR1 is SGHVS and CDR2 FNYEAQ. Trimming stripped 5 bases from V and 2 bases from J, with 11 bases between. This CDR3 has 14 amino acids. The CDR3 region is CASSPGHHTDTQYF. The CDR3 region has the DNA TGTGCCAGCAGCCCGGGACACCACACAGATACGCAGTATTTT.

Comment on this clonotype: This is likely a read error, given that the CDR3 carries no conserved phenylalanine or tryptophan at its end. The chain uses TRBV9 and TRBJ2-3; D unresolved. The ends were cut back, 3 bases at V and 6 bases at J, with 14 bases in the middle. CDR3 length: 14 residues. Germline CDR1 is SGDLS and CDR2 is YYNGEE. The CDR3: CASSGTLPGDTQYL. The CDR3 DNA is TGTGCCAGCAGCGGTACTCTGCCTGGGGATACGCAGTATCTT.

The rearrangement joins TRBV19 to TRBJ1-2; no clear D. Trimming removed 3 bases from V and 8 bases from J, with 10 bases in between. The germline V gene encodes CDR1 LNHDA and CDR2 SQIVND (reference sequence). The CDR3 runs to 12 residues. As DNA, the CDR3 is TGTGCCAGTAGTATTGTGGGGAGCGGCTACACCTTC. Translating gives CASSIVGSGYTF.

Many counts were recorded for this clonotype. The chain carries TRBV10-3 and TRBJ2-3, with 11 bases identical to TRBD2. Germline V gene sequence: CDR1 ENHRY, CDR2 SYGVKD. J lost 4 bases, V lost 0 bases, and 15 bases had no gene match. The CDR3 contains 20 residues. CDR3 in DNA: TGTGCCATCAGTGAGTCAGGGAGGACAGGACTAGCGGGTAAATCAGATACGCAGTATTTT. Translated: CAISESGRTGLAGKSDTQYF.

V is TRBV29-1 and J is TRBJ2-5; D possibly matches TRBD1 or TRBD2 (5 bases each). Looked up from germline, CDR1 is SQVTM and CDR2 is ANQGSEA. V was shortened by 8 bases and J by 5 bases, with 15 bases between the two germline ends. The CDR3 is 12 amino acids. CDR3 sequence: CSTGARGETQYF. The CDR3 coding sequence is TGCAGCACCGGCGCCCGGGGCGAGACCCAGTACTTC.

On this clonotype: The missing conserved phenylalanine or tryptophan at the end of this CDR3 makes a read error likely. The chain joins TRBV12-3 or TRBV12-4 to TRBJ1-5; D might be TRBD1 (6 bases). This CDR3 has 13 residues. V was clipped by 8 bases and J by 4 bases, with 12 bases between them. CDR3 in amino acids: CASCRTENQPQHY. In DNA, the CDR3 is TGTGCCAGCTGTCGGACAGAGAATCAGCCCCAGCATTAT.

In this sample, this clonotype turned up many times. The CDR3, as DNA: TGCGCCAGCAGCCCAAATTCGGTTGGCGAGACCCAGTACTTC. Translating it yields CASSPNSVGETQYF. The chain recombines TRBV5-1 with TRBJ2-5, with no clear D. Germline CDR1 SGHRS, CDR2 YFSETQ. This CDR3 has 14 residues. V was trimmed by 4 bases and J by 5 bases, leaving 15 bases between them.

This clonotype was detected ten times or more. The V and J genes are TRBV19 and TRBJ2-5; D is uncertain. Trimming removed 4 bases at V and 2 bases at J, with 8 bases between. Germline V gives CDR1 LNHDA, CDR2 SQIVND (reference sequence). The length of the CDR3 is 13 residues. The CDR3 DNA follows: TGTGCCAGTAGTAGCCGGATACAAGAGACCCAGTACTTC. Translated, it gives CASSSRIQETQYF.

The chain links TRBV24-1 to TRBJ2-1; TRBD2 agrees at 10 bases. Trimming at V came to 4 bases and at J to 9 bases, leaving 8 bases not matched to a gene. The germline gives CDR1 KGHDR, CDR2 SFDVKD. The CDR3 totals 15 residues. CDR3 loop: CATSESLAGSVEQFF. The CDR3 coding sequence is TGTGCCACCAGTGAGTCACTAGCGGGATCGGTTGAGCAGTTCTTC.